This T cell receptor (beta chain) originates from a study of blood T cell repertoires in COVID-19. TCRdb's copy holds only in-frame clones and misses some; the assay was immunoSEQ multiplex PCR. The table lists about 160,000 clones, 84% of them singletons. The germline V gene has CDR1 PRHDT and CDR2 FYEKMQ (reference sequence). The CDR3 is made up of 20 amino acids. The J segment lost 1 base and the V segment lost 2 bases, leaving 11 bases of the junction unmatched. The sequenced sample consisted of peripheral blood. This chain connects TRBV13 to TRBJ2-6; TRBD2 matches 10 bases. The clonotype comes from a woman older than 75 with acute or convalescent COVID-19. CDR3 coding DNA: TGTGCCAGCAGCTTATATCAGAGGACTAGCGGAAAATCTGGGGCCAACGTCCTGACTTTC. It is translated as CASSLYQRTSGKSGANVLTF.